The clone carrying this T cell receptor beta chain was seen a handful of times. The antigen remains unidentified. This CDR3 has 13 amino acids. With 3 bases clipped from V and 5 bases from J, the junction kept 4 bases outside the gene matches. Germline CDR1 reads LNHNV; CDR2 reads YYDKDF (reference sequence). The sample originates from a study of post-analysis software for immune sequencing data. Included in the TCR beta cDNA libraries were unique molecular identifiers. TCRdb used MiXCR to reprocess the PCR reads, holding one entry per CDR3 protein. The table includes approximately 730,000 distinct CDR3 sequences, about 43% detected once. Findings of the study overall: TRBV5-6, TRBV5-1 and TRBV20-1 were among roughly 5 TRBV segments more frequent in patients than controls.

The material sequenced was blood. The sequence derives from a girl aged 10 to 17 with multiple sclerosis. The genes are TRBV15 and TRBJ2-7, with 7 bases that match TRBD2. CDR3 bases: TGTGCCACCAGCAGCTTACTAGCGAACGAGCAGTACTTC. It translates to CATSSLLANEQYF.